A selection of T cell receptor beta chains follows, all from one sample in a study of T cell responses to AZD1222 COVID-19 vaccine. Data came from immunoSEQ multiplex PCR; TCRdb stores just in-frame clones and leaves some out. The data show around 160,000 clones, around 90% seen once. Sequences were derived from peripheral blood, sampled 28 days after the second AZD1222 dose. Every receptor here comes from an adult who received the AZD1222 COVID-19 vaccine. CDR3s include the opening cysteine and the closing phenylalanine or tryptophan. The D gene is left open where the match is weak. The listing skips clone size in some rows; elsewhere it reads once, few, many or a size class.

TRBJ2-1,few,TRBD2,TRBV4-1,TGCGCCAGCAGTCCTAGCGGGGGGGGACTCAATGAGCAGTTCTTC,CASSPSGGGLNEQFF
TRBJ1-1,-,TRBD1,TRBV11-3,TGTGCCAGCAGCAATACAGGGGAGACTGAAGCTTTCTTT,CASSNTGETEAFF
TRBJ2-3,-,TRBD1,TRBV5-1,TGCGCCAGCAGCTTGGTCCGACAGGGGTTTAAAGATACGCAGTATTTT,CASSLVRQGFKDTQYF
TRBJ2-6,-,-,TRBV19,TGTGCCAGTAGTATATCCGGGCCTGGTGGTGGGGCCAACGTCCTGACTTTC,CASSISGPGGGANVLTF
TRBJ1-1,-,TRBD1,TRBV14,TGTGCCAGCAGCCAAGGGACAGGGATTGCGGCTTTCTTT,CASSQGTGIAAFF
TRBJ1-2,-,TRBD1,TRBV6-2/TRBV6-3,TGTGCCAGCAGTTATTACAGGGGGAACGGCTACACCTTC,CASSYYRGNGYTF
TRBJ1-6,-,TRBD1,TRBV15,TGTGCCACCAGCAGAGGCCAGGGGGAGAATTCACCCCTCCACTTT,CATSRGQGENSPLHF
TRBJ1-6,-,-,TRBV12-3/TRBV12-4,TGTGCCAGCAGTTTTCGGAGGAATTCACCCCTCCACTTT,CASSFRRNSPLHF
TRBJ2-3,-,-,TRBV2,TGTGCCAGCAGGGAGGGGACGCCTACAGATACGCAGTATTTT,CASREGTPTDTQYF
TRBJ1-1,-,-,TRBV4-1,TGCGCCAGCAGCCAGGCCGGACCTACTGAAGCTTTCTTT,CASSQAGPTEAFF
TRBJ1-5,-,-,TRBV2,TGTGCCAGCAGAGGGCAACAGAGATTTCAGCCCCAGCATTTT,CASRGQQRFQPQHF
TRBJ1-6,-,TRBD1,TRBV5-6,TGTGCCAGCACCCGGACAGGGCAGACTTCACCCCTCCACTTT,CASTRTGQTSPLHF
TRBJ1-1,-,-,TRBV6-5,TGTGCCAGCAGTTACTCGTTTGGTGTGAACACTGAAGCTTTCTTT,CASSYSFGVNTEAFF
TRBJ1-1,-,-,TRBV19,TGTGCCAGTAGTATAGCTGAGCATACTGAAGCTTTCTTT,CASSIAEHTEAFF
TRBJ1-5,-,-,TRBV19,TGTGCCAGTACCTCATCCGGGGGGGATCAGCCCCAGCATTTT,CASTSSGGDQPQHF
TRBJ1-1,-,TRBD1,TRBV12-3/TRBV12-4,TGTGCCAGCAGGCGGGGACAGGCGCACGAAGCTTTCTTT,CASRRGQAHEAFF
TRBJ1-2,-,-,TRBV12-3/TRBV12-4,TGTGCCAGCAGTTTAGGCCCCCGTGGCTACACCTTC,CASSLGPRGYTF
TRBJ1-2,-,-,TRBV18,TGTGCCAGCTCACCACCGGCCAATAACTATGGCTACACCTTC,CASSPPANNYGYTF
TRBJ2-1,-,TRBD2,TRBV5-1,TGCGCCAGCAGTAGGACTAGCGGAGGCCAATCCTACAATGAGCAGTTCTTC,CASSRTSGGQSYNEQFF
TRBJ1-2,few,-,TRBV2,TGTGCCAGCAGTGTGTCCGGTAGCTATGGCTACACCTTC,CASSVSGSYGYTF
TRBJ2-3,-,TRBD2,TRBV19,TGTGCCAGTAGGATTATAGCGGGGGGGCGGGATACGCAGTATTTT,CASRIIAGGRDTQYF
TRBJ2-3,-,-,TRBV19,TGTGCCAGTAGTCCAGGCACAGATACGCAGTATTTT,CASSPGTDTQYF
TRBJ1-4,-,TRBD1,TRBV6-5,TGTGCCAGCGAGGGACAGGGGGATGAAAAACTGTTTTTT,CASEGQGDEKLFF
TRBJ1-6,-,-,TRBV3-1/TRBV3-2,TGTGCCAGCAGCCAAGATCGAGGAGGTATAGGGTCACCCCTCCACTTT,CASSQDRGGIGSPLHF
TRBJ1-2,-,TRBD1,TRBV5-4,TGTGCCAGCAGTGTGGACAGGGTACATGGCTACACCTTC,CASSVDRVHGYTF
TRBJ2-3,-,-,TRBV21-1,TGTGCCTATTTAGATACGCAGTATTTT,CAYLDTQYF
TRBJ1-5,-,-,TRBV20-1,TGCAGTGCTAGTCGCCAGGTGGGGGAGGCAACCCAGCATTTT,CSASRQVGEATQHF
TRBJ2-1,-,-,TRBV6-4,TGTGCCAGCAGTGATTCGGCCTCCCACAATGAGCAGTTCTTC,CASSDSASHNEQFF
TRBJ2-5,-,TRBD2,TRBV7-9,TGTGCCTCTAGACTAGCGGGGGGGCAGGAGGAGACCCAGTACTTC,CASRLAGGQEETQYF
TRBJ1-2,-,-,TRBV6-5,TGTGCCAGCAGTTACTCGGCAACAGGGTGGCACTATGGCTACACCTTC,CASSYSATGWHYGYTF